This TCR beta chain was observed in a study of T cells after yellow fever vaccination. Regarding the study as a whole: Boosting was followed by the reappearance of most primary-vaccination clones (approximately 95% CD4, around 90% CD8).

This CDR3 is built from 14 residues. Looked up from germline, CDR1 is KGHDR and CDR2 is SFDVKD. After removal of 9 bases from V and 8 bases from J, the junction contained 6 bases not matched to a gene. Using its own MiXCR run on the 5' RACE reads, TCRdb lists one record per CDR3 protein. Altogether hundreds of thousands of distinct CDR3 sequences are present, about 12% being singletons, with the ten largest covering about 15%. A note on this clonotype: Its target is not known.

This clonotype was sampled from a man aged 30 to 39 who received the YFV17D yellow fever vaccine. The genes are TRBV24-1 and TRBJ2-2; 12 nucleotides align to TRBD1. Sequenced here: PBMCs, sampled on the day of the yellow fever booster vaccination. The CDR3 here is CATGTGGASGELFF. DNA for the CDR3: TGTGCCACCGGGACAGGGGGCGCAAGTGGGGAGCTGTTTTTT.